This T cell receptor (beta chain) was captured in a study of post-analysis software for immune sequencing data. Germline CDR1 and CDR2: SEHNR and FQNEAQ (reference sequence). CDR3 size: 15 residues. Findings and caveats of the study: A significant reduction in normalized Chao1 diversity was observed in multiple sclerosis patients versus controls. About five TRBV segments appeared more often in patients than in controls, and TRBV5-6, TRBV5-1 and TRBV20-1 were among these. F measure showed strong co-clustering of same-batch samples.

This clonotype was found once. Its target is unknown. One end of the junction fails to match germline, which may point to a read error. Incorporated into the TCR beta cDNA libraries were unique molecular identifiers, which served to reduce PCR and sequencing biases. Each sample of about 0.9 to 10 million input T cells yielded around 500,000 cDNA molecules, so each molecule approximated one T cell. TCRdb re-called the PCR reads through MiXCR, storing one row per CDR3 protein. The sample includes around 770,000 distinct CDR3 sequences, approximately 44% of them seen just once. Sequenced sample: blood. The rearrangement joins TRBV7-9 to TRBJ1-2, with 7 bases aligning to TRBD1. This TCR derives from a girl aged 10-17 years with multiple sclerosis. CDR3 DNA sequence: TGTGCCAGCAGCTTGGGAGGGGGCGAAAACTATGGCCACACCTTC. Translating it yields CASSLGGGENYGHTF.